A selection of T cell receptor beta chains follows, all from one sample in a study of blood T cell repertoires in COVID-19. Generated by immunoSEQ multiplex PCR, the TCRdb table keeps only in-frame clones and is missing some. The sample lists more than 150,000 clones; over 60% were seen once. Material for sequencing was peripheral blood. The receptor source for this set is a woman between 65 and 79 years old with acute or convalescent COVID-19. CDR3s include the opening cysteine and the closing phenylalanine or tryptophan. The D gene is left open where the match is weak. A clone size is listed for some rows: how often the clone was seen (once, few, many), or a class if it is expanded.

d_gene	j_gene	abundance	v_gene	CDR3nt	CDR3aa
TRBD1	TRBJ1-1	.	TRBV18	TGTGCCAGCTCACAGACAGGGGAGAACACTGAAGCTTTCTTT	CASSQTGENTEAFF
.	TRBJ1-4	.	TRBV6-5	TGTGCCAGCAGGAGGACTGCGAGTAATGAAAAACTGTTTTTT	CASRRTASNEKLFF
.	TRBJ1-5	.	TRBV2	TGTGCCAGCAGCGGGGGTTATAGCAATCAGCCCCAGCATTTT	CASSGGYSNQPQHF
.	TRBJ2-3	.	TRBV29-1	TGCAGCTCTTCTCAGGGGGATACGCAGTATTTT	CSSSQGDTQYF
TRBD2	TRBJ2-2	.	TRBV7-3	TGTGCCAGCAGCCAAACTAGCGGGAGCACCGGGGAGCTGTTTTTT	CASSQTSGSTGELFF
TRBD1	TRBJ1-1	few	TRBV29-1	TGCAGCGGCACTGACAGGGGAAGAGGAGCTTTCTTT	CSGTDRGRGAFF
TRBD2	TRBJ2-1	.	TRBV7-2	TGTGCCAGCAGCCCCAGGGGAGTGGGGACTAGCGGGAGAAGGAATGAGCAGTTCTTC	CASSPRGVGTSGRRNEQFF
TRBD1	TRBJ1-2	.	TRBV10-1	TGCGCCAGCAGTCCGGGACAGGGTAACTATGGCTACACCTTC	CASSPGQGNYGYTF
.	TRBJ1-6	.	TRBV6-6	TGTGCCAGCAGTTTAGACAGGCGTCGAACACCCCTCCACTTT	CASSLDRRRTPLHF
TRBD1	TRBJ1-2	.	TRBV6-6	TGTGCCAGCATTCTAACCCTGGGACAGGGAGGCTACACCTTC	CASILTLGQGGYTF
TRBD2	TRBJ2-1	.	TRBV10-2	TGCGCCAGCAGTGAGAAGGGACTAGCGGGAGTAAATGAGCAGTTCTTC	CASSEKGLAGVNEQFF
.	TRBJ1-3	.	TRBV30	TGTGCCTGGAGTGTAAGAGGGCCTGGAAACACCATATATTTT	CAWSVRGPGNTIYF
.	TRBJ1-1	many	TRBV6-5	TGTGCCAGCAGTTACGCGGGGCAGGGCACTGAAGCTTTCTTT	CASSYAGQGTEAFF
.	TRBJ2-1	.	TRBV9	TGTGCCAGCAGCGTCCTAACAGGGACCTACAATGAGCAGTTCTTC	CASSVLTGTYNEQFF
TRBD2	TRBJ2-7	.	TRBV2	TGTGCCAGCAGTGTATTTCTACAAAAAGCGGGAGTCTCCCACGAGCAGTACTTC	CASSVFLQKAGVSHEQYF
.	TRBJ2-6	.	TRBV3-1/TRBV3-2	TGTGCCAGCAGCCTTGGGACTTTTTCTGGGGCCAACGTCCTGACTTTC	CASSLGTFSGANVLTF
TRBD1	TRBJ1-3	.	TRBV6-6	TGTGCCAGCATTAACGGACAGGGGACTGGAAACACCATATATTTT	CASINGQGTGNTIYF
.	TRBJ2-5	.	TRBV11-3	TGTGCCAGCAGCACAGGGCCGTGGTCGGAGACCCAGTACTTC	CASSTGPWSETQYF
.	TRBJ2-7	.	TRBV29-1	TGCAGCGTTGCCCCGGACAGAGTATACGAGCAGTACTTC	CSVAPDRVYEQYF
TRBD1	TRBJ2-2	once	TRBV7-2	TGTGCCAGCAGAGGACAGGGGGGGGACACCGGGGAGCTGTTTTTT	CASRGQGGDTGELFF
TRBD1	TRBJ1-4	many	TRBV3-1/TRBV3-2	TGTGCCAGCAGCCCCGGGACAGGGGGCGAAAAACTGTTTTTT	CASSPGTGGEKLFF
.	TRBJ2-3	.	TRBV5-1	TGCGCCAGCAGCCGCACCAGGGGAGATACGCAGTATTTT	CASSRTRGDTQYF
TRBD2	TRBJ2-3	.	TRBV5-1	TGCGCCAGCAGCTCCTTAGCGGGAACCCCAGATACGCAGTATTTT	CASSSLAGTPDTQYF
.	TRBJ2-1	.	TRBV19	TGTGCCAGTAGTTTCGTCGGAGGCGAGCAGTTCTTC	CASSFVGGEQFF
TRBD1	TRBJ1-2	.	TRBV6-4	TGTGCCAGCAGTGCGGACAGGACATTAGGGGGCTACACCTTC	CASSADRTLGGYTF
.	TRBJ1-5	.	TRBV4-2	TGTGCCAGCAGTTCGGACAGCCGCCAAGTTCCCCAGCATTTT	CASSSDSRQVPQHF
TRBD2	TRBJ2-2	once	TRBV14	TGTGCCAGCCAAGCCGGGTTAGCGGGATCCGGGGAGCTGTTTTTT	CASQAGLAGSGELFF
TRBD2	TRBJ2-7	.	TRBV12-3/TRBV12-4	TGTGCCAGCAGTTATGGACTAGCAATGCAGTACTTC	CASSYGLAMQYF
.	TRBJ1-5	.	TRBV6-1	TGTGCCAGCAGTGAATGGGGAGACAGAACCCGGGGGAATCAGCCCCAGCATTTT	CASSEWGDRTRGNQPQHF
.	TRBJ2-1	.	TRBV27	TGTGCCAGCAGTCTGAGGGGAGGGGGGGGTGAGCAGTTCTTC	CASSLRGGGGEQFF
TRBD1	TRBJ1-6	.	TRBV6-5	TGTGCCAGCAGCCAGACAGGGAATAATTCACCCCTCCACTTT	CASSQTGNNSPLHF
TRBD2	TRBJ2-1	.	TRBV11-1	TGTGCCAGCAGCCGTACTAGCGGGCCTAACAATGAGCAGTTCTTC	CASSRTSGPNNEQFF
.	TRBJ1-5	.	TRBV2	TGTGCCAGCAGTCAAATCCGGGGCAATCAGCCCCAGCATTTT	CASSQIRGNQPQHF
TRBD2	TRBJ2-1	.	TRBV29-1	TGCAGCGTTGAAACTAGCGGTTGGGGTGACAATGAGCAGTTCTTC	CSVETSGWGDNEQFF
.	TRBJ2-5	.	TRBV19	TGTGCCAGTAGTCAAATGGGCGGGGAGACCCAGTACTTC	CASSQMGGETQYF
.	TRBJ1-5	.	TRBV6-5	TGTGCCAGCCACAGGGATTCTAGCAATCAGCCCCAGCATTTT	CASHRDSSNQPQHF
.	TRBJ2-2	.	TRBV2	TGTGCCAGCCTTCGGCTAGCGAGCACCGGGGAGCTGTTTTTT	CASLRLASTGELFF
.	TRBJ1-1	.	TRBV6-5	TGTGCCAGCAGGAGCACCGCCATGAACACTGAAGCTTTCTTT	CASRSTAMNTEAFF
TRBD2	TRBJ2-1	.	TRBV7-9	TGTGCCAGCAGCCGTAAGCCCGGACTAGCGGGAAACAATGAGCAGTTCTTC	CASSRKPGLAGNNEQFF